This TCR beta chain was sequenced for a study of cytomegalovirus exposure and HLA in healthy donors. The CDR3 totals 14 residues. V dropped 6 bases and J dropped 5 bases, with 16 bases sitting between them. CDR1 and CDR2 (germline): MNHEY, SVGAGI. Use of 60 Vbeta and 13 Jbeta primers characterized the PCR. Produced via immunoSEQ multiplex PCR; TCRdb's table is partial and in-frame only. Altogether 150,000 or so clones are present, 82% being singletons, with the ten largest covering around 5.4%. Notes on this clone: Its antigen remains unidentified.

Points from the study as a whole: Trimming of TCR beta V- and J-genes showed a link, identified in a later analysis, to a missense DCLRE1C variant.

Source material: PBMCs. The chain links TRBV6-5 to TRBJ1-1; the D is unclear. The origin of this receptor is a young man in good health and CMV-seropositive. CDR3 sequence (DNA): TGTGCCAGCAGAACGGGAGGAGGGAGAACTGAAGCTTTCTTT. This gives the protein CASRTGGGRTEAFF.